This T cell receptor (beta chain) is from a study of cytomegalovirus exposure and HLA in healthy donors. The overall study: Among 350 to 500 genotyped donors, approximately 80% fell in the Caucasian-associated ancestry cluster.

Study-wide findings and caveats: Using the classifier, cytomegalovirus status was reportedly diagnosed with high specificity and sensitivity. According to a later analysis, most TCR beta chains associated with CMV appeared HLA-restricted. A later analysis reportedly identified an Asian-associated ancestry cluster as carrying fewer N-insertions than the approximately 620-donor mean.

Details on this clone: Its antigen is unidentified.

The primer mix had 60 Vbeta and 13 Jbeta primers. Here immunoSEQ multiplex PCR was the method, and the copy in TCRdb shows in-frame clones only, minus some. The repertoire holds about 150,000 clones, with over 70% as singletons. The clonotype originates from a man aged 30 to 45 in good health and CMV-seropositive. Material for sequencing was PBMCs.

The chain's CDR3 is CASSLGLTNSYEQYF. In DNA form, the CDR3 reads TGCGCCAGCAGCTTGGGGCTGACTAATTCCTACGAGCAGTACTTC. The chain carries TRBV5-1 and TRBJ2-7; possibly TRBD2 for D (5 bases). The ends were cut back, 0 bases at V and 1 base at J, with 11 bases in the middle. The CDR3 is made up of 15 amino acids. CDR1 SGHRS and CDR2 YFSETQ come from the germline V gene.